The 5 T cell receptor beta chains given below trace back to one sample, sequenced in a study of blood T cell repertoires in COVID-19. Sequencing was performed with immunoSEQ multiplex PCR; in TCRdb, only in-frame clones are kept and a portion is missing. Here the sample spans 140,000 to 150,000 clones, over 75% being singletons. Specimen: PBMCs or T cells enriched from blood (not recorded which). These receptors were collected from a woman aged 25 to 39 with acute COVID-19.

The chain combines TRBV30 with TRBJ2-7, with D tentatively TRBD1 (6 bases). The CDR3 has 15 amino acids. CDR1 is GTSNPN and CDR2 is SVGIG in the germline V gene (reference sequence). Trimming cost V 1 base and J 0 bases, with 13 bases left between them. The CDR3 region has the DNA TGTGCCTGGAGTGCGGGTCAGGGGAACTCCTACGAGCAGTACTTC. Protein: CAWSAGQGNSYEQYF.

This chain links TRBV27 with TRBJ1-1; a possible D gene is TRBD1 (6 bases). The CDR3 totals 14 residues. In germline, CDR1 is MNHEY, CDR2 SMNVEV (reference sequence). Trimming shortened V by 0 bases and J by 4 bases, and 9 bases separated the two germline ends. The CDR3 region has the DNA TGTGCCAGCAGTTTATCACGGGGGGCCACTGAAGCTTTCTTT. Its translation: CASSLSRGATEAFF.

This clone occurred once. The chain links TRBV28 to TRBJ1-4; the match to TRBD1 covers 8 bases. This CDR3 is 12 amino acids long. Germline CDR1 is MDHEN and CDR2 is SYDVKM. The V segment lost 11 bases and the J segment 8 bases; nucleotides outside the gene matches: 7. Written as DNA, the CDR3 is TGTGCCGGTGGGACAGGCGGGGAAAAACTGTTTTTT. Its translation is CAGGTGGEKLFF.

The chain couples TRBV21-1 to TRBJ1-4; TRBD1 is taken as the D call from the table, unchecked against the DNA. TRBV21-1 is listed as a pseudogene. The CDR3 loop spans 17 amino acids. The CDR3 DNA sequence: TGTGCCAGCAGCAACGGGACACAGGCAGCAACTAATGAAAAACTGTTTTTT. Amino acid sequence: CASSNGTQAATNEKLFF.

This chain joins TRBV4-1 and TRBJ2-3; the D gene is possibly TRBD2 (7 bases). CDR1 and CDR2 from the germline V gene are MGHRA and YSYEKL. This CDR3 contains 16 residues. The V end lost 0 bases, the J end lost 7 bases, and 17 bases lay between the germline ends. The CDR3 sequence is CASSQELAEGGNTQYF. The CDR3 nucleotides read TGCGCCAGCAGCCAAGAATTAGCGGAGGGGGGGAATACGCAGTATTTT.